This T cell receptor beta chain was profiled in a study of radiation and T cells in renal cell carcinoma. Study-level information: Nephrectomy followed 15 Gy stereotactic body radiation by 4 weeks.

Measured with immunoSEQ multiplex PCR; TCRdb has only the in-frame clones, and not every one. Of some 76,000 clones listed, 82% were seen once; the top ten hold nearly 6%. Germline-derived CDR1 and CDR2 are MNHEY and SVGAGI. Trimming cost V 4 bases and J 7 bases, with 14 bases left between them. The CDR3 runs to 15 residues. Noted time point: blood 2 weeks post-SBRT. Treatment indicated: 15 Gy SBRT to primary tumor, nephrectomy 4 weeks later. Radiation-treated patients gave blood at baseline, week 2 and week 4. The patient's renal cell carcinoma had clear cell pathology. The starting material was blood, obtained from a patient whose treatment included radiotherapy and nephrectomy. The receptor comes from a man aged 55 to 70 with renal cell carcinoma. The chain carries TRBV6-5 and TRBJ1-6, with TRBD1 as a possible D gene (5 bases). The chain's CDR3 is CASSWGLLGNSPLHF. The CDR3, as DNA: TGTGCCAGCAGTTGGGGACTGTTGGGGAATTCACCCCTCCACTTT.